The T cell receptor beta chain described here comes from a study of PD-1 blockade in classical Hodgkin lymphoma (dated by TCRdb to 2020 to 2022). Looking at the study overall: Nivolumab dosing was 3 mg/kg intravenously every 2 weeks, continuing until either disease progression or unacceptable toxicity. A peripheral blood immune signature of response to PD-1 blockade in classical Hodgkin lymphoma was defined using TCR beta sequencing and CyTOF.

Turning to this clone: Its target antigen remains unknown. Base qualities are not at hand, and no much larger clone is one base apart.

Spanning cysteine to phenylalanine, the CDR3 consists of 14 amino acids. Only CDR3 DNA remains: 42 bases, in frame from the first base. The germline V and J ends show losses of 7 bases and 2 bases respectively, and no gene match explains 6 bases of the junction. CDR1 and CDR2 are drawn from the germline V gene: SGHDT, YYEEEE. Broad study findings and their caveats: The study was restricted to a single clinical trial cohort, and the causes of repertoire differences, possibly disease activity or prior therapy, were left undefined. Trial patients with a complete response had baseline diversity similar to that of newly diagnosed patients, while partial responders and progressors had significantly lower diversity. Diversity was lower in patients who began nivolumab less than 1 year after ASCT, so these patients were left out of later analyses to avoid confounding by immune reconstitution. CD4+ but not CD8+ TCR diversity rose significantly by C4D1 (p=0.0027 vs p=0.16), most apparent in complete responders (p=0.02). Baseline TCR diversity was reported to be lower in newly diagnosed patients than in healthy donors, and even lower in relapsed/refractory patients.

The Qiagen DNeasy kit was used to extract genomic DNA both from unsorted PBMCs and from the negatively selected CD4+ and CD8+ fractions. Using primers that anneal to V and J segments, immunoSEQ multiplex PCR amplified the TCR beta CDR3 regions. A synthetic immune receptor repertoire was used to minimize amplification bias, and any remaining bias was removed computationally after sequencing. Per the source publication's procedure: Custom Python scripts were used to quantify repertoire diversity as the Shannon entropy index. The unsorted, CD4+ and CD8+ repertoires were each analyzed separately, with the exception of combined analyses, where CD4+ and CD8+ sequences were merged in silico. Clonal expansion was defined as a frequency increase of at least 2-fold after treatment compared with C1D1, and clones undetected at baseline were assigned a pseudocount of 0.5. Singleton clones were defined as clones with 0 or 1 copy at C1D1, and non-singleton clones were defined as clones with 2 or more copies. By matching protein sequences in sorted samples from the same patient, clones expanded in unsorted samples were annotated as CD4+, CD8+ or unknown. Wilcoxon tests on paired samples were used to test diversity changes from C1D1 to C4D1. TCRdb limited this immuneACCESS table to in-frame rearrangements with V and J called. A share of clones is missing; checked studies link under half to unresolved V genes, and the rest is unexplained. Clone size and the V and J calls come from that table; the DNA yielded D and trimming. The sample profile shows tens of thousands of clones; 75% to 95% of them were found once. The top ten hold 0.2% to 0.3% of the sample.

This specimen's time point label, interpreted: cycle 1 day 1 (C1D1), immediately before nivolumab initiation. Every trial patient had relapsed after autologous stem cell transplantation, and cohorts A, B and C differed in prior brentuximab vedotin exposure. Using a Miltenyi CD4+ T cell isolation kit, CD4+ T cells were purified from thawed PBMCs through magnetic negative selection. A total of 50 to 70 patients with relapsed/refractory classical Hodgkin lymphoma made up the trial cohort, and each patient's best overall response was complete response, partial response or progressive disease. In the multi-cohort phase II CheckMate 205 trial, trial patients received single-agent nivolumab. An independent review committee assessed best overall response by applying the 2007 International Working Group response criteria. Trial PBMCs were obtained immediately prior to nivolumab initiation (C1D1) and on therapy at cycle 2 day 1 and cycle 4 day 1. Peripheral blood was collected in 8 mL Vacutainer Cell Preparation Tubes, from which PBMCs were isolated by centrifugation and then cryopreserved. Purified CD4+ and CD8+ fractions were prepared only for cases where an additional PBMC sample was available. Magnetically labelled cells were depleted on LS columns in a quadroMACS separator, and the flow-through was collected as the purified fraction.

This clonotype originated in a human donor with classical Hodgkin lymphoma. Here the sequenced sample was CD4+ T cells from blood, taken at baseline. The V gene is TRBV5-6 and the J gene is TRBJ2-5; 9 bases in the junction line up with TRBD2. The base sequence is TGTGCCAGCGGTGACGCGGGAGGGCAAGAGACCCAGTACTTC. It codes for CASGDAGGQETQYF.